The present TCR beta chain was sequenced within a study of blood T cell repertoires in COVID-19. Germline V gene sequence: CDR1 MGHRA, CDR2 YSYEKL. The CDR3 loop spans 15 amino acids. The ends lost 0 bases at V and 9 bases at J; junction bases unmatched: 8. Data came from immunoSEQ multiplex PCR; TCRdb stores just in-frame clones and leaves some out. The data hold some 520,000 clones, with approximately 89% observed a single time. This receptor was identified in a man younger than 35 with COVID-19, enrolled during active disease. J is TRBJ2-3 and V is TRBV4-1, with 8 bases aligning to TRBD2. The sequenced sample consisted of peripheral blood. The DNA of the CDR3 is TGCGCCAGCAGCCAAGAAGATCGGGGGGGCCTCACGCAGTATTTT. Protein product: CASSQEDRGGLTQYF.